This T cell receptor (beta chain) is from a study of control samples from healthy donors and cancer patients. Clones were sequenced by immunoSEQ multiplex PCR, and TCRdb holds only the in-frame ones, with some missing. This sample has fewer than 200,000 clones, with 96% found just once. Germline CDR1 reads SGHNT; CDR2 reads YYREEE (reference sequence). The CDR3 has 14 residues. After removal of 0 bases from V and 5 bases from J, the junction contained 2 bases not matched to a gene. This receptor was taken from a woman in her 30s in good health. Specimen: blood. The rearrangement joins TRBV5-4 to TRBJ2-5, with 9 positions matching TRBD1. The CDR3 spells CASSLAGTGETQYF. DNA for the CDR3: TGTGCCAGCAGCTTGGCCGGGACAGGGGAGACCCAGTACTTC. The full variable domain, its missing parts supplied by reference TRBV5-4 and TRBJ2-5, is ETGVTQSPTHLIKTRGQQVTLRCSSQSGHNTVSWYQQALGQGPQFIFQYYREEENGRGNFPPRFSGLQFPNYSSELNVNALELDDSALYLCASSLAGTGETQYFGPGTRLLVL.